The 26 T cell receptor beta chains presented below share a single source sample, sequenced in a study of neoadjuvant anti-PD-1 for oral cavity cancer (dated by TCRdb to about 2021). The method was the immunoSEQ multiplex PCR assay. Held by TCRdb, this immuneACCESS table contains in-frame sequences only and omits some clones. Under half of the omission traces to an unresolved V gene where checked; the cause of the rest is unknown. A total of around 13,000 clones appear in this sample, around 66% of them only once. The top ten hold over 2% of the sample. The time point label of this sample denotes: before neoadjuvant nivolumab. The source material was PBMCs, sampled before nivolumab (anti-PD-1) treatment. The receptors shown here come from a person aged 35 to 85 with oral cavity squamous cell carcinoma.

This chain connects TRBV10-3 to TRBJ2-1; D is uncertain. CDR1 and CDR2 (germline): ENHRY, SYGVKD. The CDR3 runs to 14 residues. V was pared by 6 bases and J by 7 bases, with 16 bases between. CDR3 nucleotide sequence: TGTGCCATCAGGTCGAACGAGAAGCTGAATGAGCAGTTCTTC. It yields the protein CAIRSNEKLNEQFF.

This chain joins TRBV5-6 and TRBJ1-1; D not resolved. The CDR3 has 14 residues. Trimming shortened V by 2 bases and J by 3 bases, and 11 bases separated the two germline ends. CDR1 and CDR2 from the germline V gene are SGHDT and YYEEEE. Here the CDR3 reads CASSFKTADTEAFF. The CDR3 coding sequence is TGTGCCAGCAGCTTTAAAACAGCAGACACTGAAGCTTTCTTT.

This clone was detected a few times. The chain has TRBV5-1 and TRBJ1-3; D gene ambiguous. The V gene's germline CDR1 is SGHRS and CDR2 YFSETQ. Trimming removed 4 bases from V and 3 bases from J, with 14 bases in between. The CDR3 is 15 residues long. The CDR3 is CASSPGATYGNTIYF. CDR3 coding DNA: TGCGCCAGCAGCCCTGGTGCGACGTATGGAAACACCATATATTTT.

The V gene is TRBV5-4, the J gene TRBJ2-1; D unclear. This CDR3 has 11 residues. CDR1 and CDR2 from the germline V gene are SGHNT and YYREEE (reference sequence). The V gene lost 3 bases and the J gene lost 8 bases, with 6 bases spanning the gap. The CDR3 nucleotides read TGTGCCAGCAGCTCGTTTGATGAGCAGTTCTTC. It specifies CASSSFDEQFF.

This clone appeared once. The V gene is TRBV9, the J gene TRBJ2-6; D is possibly TRBD1 (6 bases). Per germline, CDR1 SGDLS and CDR2 YYNGEE. V shed 4 bases and J shed 0 bases, with 11 bases lying between them. The CDR3 length is 16 residues. The CDR3 sequence: CASSRGGYSGANVLTF. The DNA for the CDR3 is TGTGCCAGCAGCAGAGGGGGTTACTCTGGGGCCAACGTCCTGACTTTC.

V usage is TRBV15 and J usage is TRBJ2-7, with a tentative D call TRBD2 (5 bases). Looked up from germline, CDR1 is LNHNV and CDR2 is YYDKDF (reference sequence). Trimming took off 0 bases at V and 6 bases at J, with 15 bases between the two ends. CDR3 length: 15 amino acids. Here the CDR3 reads CATSRDNEGAGEQYF. The CDR3 bases are TGTGCCACCAGCAGAGATAACGAGGGTGCCGGCGAGCAGTACTTC.

The chain couples TRBV6-6 to TRBJ2-1; 7 positions agree with TRBD2. V dropped 5 bases and J dropped 6; count of bases not matched to a gene: 10. This CDR3 is 15 amino acids long. Germline assignment: CDR1 MNHNY and CDR2 SVGAGI (reference sequence). CDR3 amino acids: CASSPGLGVGNEQFF. The CDR3 DNA reads as TGTGCCAGCAGTCCCGGACTAGGGGTAGGCAATGAGCAGTTCTTC.

This chain joins TRBV27 and TRBJ1-6, with TRBD1 matching over 9 bases. The length of the CDR3 is 17 residues. V shed 2 bases and J 2 bases; nucleotides not matched to a gene: 4. Germline-derived CDR1 and CDR2 are MNHEY and SMNVEV (reference sequence). CDR3 region: CASSLLGQGTYNSPLHF. The CDR3 DNA reads as TGTGCCAGCAGTTTACTTGGACAGGGGACCTATAATTCACCCCTCCACTTT.

The CDR3 loop is CASSQAGRGDTQYF. The CDR3 DNA sequence: TGTGCCAGCAGCCAAGCGGGGAGGGGTGATACGCAGTATTTT. The rearrangement uses TRBV5-6 and TRBJ2-3; 7 bases are a match to TRBD2. Germline V gives CDR1 SGHDT, CDR2 YYEEEE. This CDR3 region has 14 residues. V dropped 4 bases and J dropped 6; count of bases not matched to a gene: 8.

This clone appeared a single time. The chain recombines TRBV5-1 with TRBJ1-5; D is unclear. The CDR3 has 13 residues. The V gene's germline CDR1 is SGHRS and CDR2 YFSETQ. Trimming removed 0 bases at V and 1 base at J, with 2 bases between. The chain's CDR3 is CASSLESNQPQHF. In nucleotides, the CDR3 is TGCGCCAGCAGCTTGGAGAGCAATCAGCCCCAGCATTTT.

V is TRBV6-1 and J is TRBJ1-5; D perhaps matches TRBD1 (5 bases). Germline loops: CDR1 MNHNS, CDR2 SASEGT. The germline V and J ends were trimmed by 3 bases and 0 bases, with 6 bases remaining between them. CDR3 size: 14 residues. The chain's CDR3 is CASSERGSNQPQHF. The CDR3 DNA reads TGTGCCAGCAGTGAGAGGGGTAGCAATCAGCCCCAGCATTTT.

The rearrangement links TRBV15 to TRBJ2-5; D might be TRBD2 (5 bases). CDR3 length: 14 residues. CDR1 is LNHNV and CDR2 is YYDKDF in the germline V gene (reference sequence). The V gene lost 0 bases and the J gene lost 5 bases, with 10 bases spanning the gap. CDR3 in amino acids: CATSREARRETQYF. The CDR3 DNA reads as TGTGCCACCAGCAGAGAAGCCCGGAGGGAGACCCAGTACTTC. The entire variable domain, with the rest obtained from reference TRBV15 and TRBJ2-5, is as follows: DAMVIQNPRYQVTQFGKPVTLSCSQTLNHNVMYWYQQKSSQAPKLLFHYYDKDFNNEADTPDNFQSRRPNTSFCFLDIRSPGLGDTAMYLCATSREARRETQYFGPGTRLLVL.

This clone was counted between two and nine times. The rearrangement joins TRBV27 to TRBJ2-2; TRBD2 matches at 10 bases. The CDR3 has 18 amino acids. Per germline, CDR1 MNHEY and CDR2 SMNVEV (reference sequence). V shed 2 bases and J 3 bases; nucleotides not matched to a gene: 9. CDR3 coding DNA: TGTGCCAGCAGTTTAGGGCAGGGCAGCGGGAGGGACACCGGGGAGCTGTTTTTT. Translated: CASSLGQGSGRDTGELFF.

This clone has just a few counts. The J gene is TRBJ1-3, the V gene TRBV5-1; 11 bases map to TRBD1. The CDR3 covers 16 residues. CDR1 is SGHRS, CDR2 YFSETQ, per germline. V lost 3 bases and J lost 4; bases outside the gene matches: 6. CDR3 nucleotides: TGCGCCAGCAGCTCTGGACAGGGGGCGCAGGGAAACACCATATATTTT. Translating gives CASSSGQGAQGNTIYF.

This chain connects TRBV6-1 to TRBJ1-2, with 7 nucleotides matching TRBD1. The CDR3 is 13 amino acids. Germline V gene lookup returns CDR1 MNHNS and CDR2 SASEGT. V shed 4 bases and J 8 bases; nucleotides not matched to a gene: 7. CDR3 sequence reads: CASSAQTGWGYTF. The CDR3 bases are TGTGCCAGCAGTGCCCAGACAGGGTGGGGCTACACCTTC.

This clone was detected only a few times. The rearrangement joins TRBV19 to TRBJ2-7; D remains unclear. V was clipped by 1 base and J by 6 bases, with 4 bases between them. This CDR3 is built from 11 residues. Per the germline V gene, CDR1 is LNHDA and CDR2 is SQIVND (reference sequence). The CDR3 loop reads CASSIGLEQYF. For the CDR3, the DNA is TGTGCCAGTAGTATAGGTCTCGAGCAGTACTTC. Full variable domain (remainder filled in from reference TRBV19 and TRBJ2-7): DGGITQSPKYLFRKEGQNVTLSCEQNLNHDAMYWYRQDPGQGLRLIYYSQIVNDFQKGDIAEGYSVSREKKESFPLTVTSAQKNPTAFYLCASSIGLEQYFGPGTRLTVT.

The rearrangement uses TRBV6-5 and TRBJ1-5; D unresolved. Deletions cut 2 bases from V and 7 bases from J, with 15 bases between. The CDR3 extends over 15 amino acids. CDR1 and CDR2 from the germline V gene are MNHEY and SVGAGI. CDR3 DNA sequence: TGTGCCAGCAGTTACCGGAGACCGAGTGGGCAGCCCCAGCATTTT. Amino acid sequence: CASSYRRPSGQPQHF.

The rearrangement uses TRBV10-3 and TRBJ2-7; D gene uncertain. V was trimmed by 4 bases and J by 1 base, leaving 11 bases between them. Germline V CDR1 and CDR2: ENHRY, SYGVKD. The CDR3 length is 14 residues. The DNA of the CDR3 is TGTGCCATCAGTGGGCCCCAGAGTTCCTACGAGCAGTACTTC. Its protein is CAISGPQSSYEQYF.

This sequence joins TRBV5-1 and TRBJ2-2, with D possibly TRBD2 on 5 matching bases. The V end lost 5 bases, the J end lost 5 bases, and 19 bases lay between the germline ends. The CDR3 is 16 residues long. Germline CDR1 reads SGHRS; CDR2 reads YFSETQ. The CDR3 spells CASSQERPGSTGELFF. The CDR3 DNA reads TGCGCCAGCAGTCAAGAGCGCCCTGGGAGTACCGGGGAGCTGTTTTTT.

In regard to this clone: Germline and junction disagree at one end, which may indicate a read error. The chain employs TRBV6-6 and TRBJ2-6, with TRBD1 identical over 7 bases. Germline lookup yields CDR1 MNHNY and CDR2 SVGAGI (reference sequence). This CDR3 region has 14 residues. The CDR3 DNA reads as TGTGCCAGCAGTTACCACGGGACAGAGAGGACTCTGGCTTTC. It translates to CASSYHGTERTLAF.

The rearrangement uses TRBV5-1 and TRBJ1-2; 11 bases map to TRBD1. The CDR3 extends over 17 amino acids. From germline, CDR1 is SGHRS and CDR2 YFSETQ. Unmatched junction bases numbered 10, after V lost 4 bases and J lost 2 bases. CDR3 protein: CASSTGQGAAPNYGYTF. CDR3 nucleotides: TGCGCCAGCAGCACAGGACAGGGGGCGGCCCCCAACTATGGCTACACCTTC.

This chain joins TRBV7-8 and TRBJ2-2; 9 nucleotides line up with TRBD2. Trimming took 5 bases from V and 2 from J; bases not matched to a gene: 12. The CDR3 contains 18 residues. From germline, CDR1 is SGHVS and CDR2 FQNEAQ. The CDR3 sequence is CASSPSGSGGVNTGELFF. The CDR3 nucleotides read TGTGCCAGCAGCCCTTCGGGTAGCGGGGGAGTTAACACCGGGGAGCTGTTTTTT. Filled out from reference TRBV7-8 and TRBJ2-2, the complete variable domain reads GAGVSQSPRYKVAKRGQDVALRCDPISGHVSLFWYQQALGQGPEFLTYFQNEAQLDKSGLPSDRFFAERPEGSVSTLKIQRTQQEDSAVYLCASSPSGSGGVNTGELFFGEGSRLTVL.

This clone was counted only a few times. The chain uses TRBV7-9 and TRBJ2-7, with 7 bases that match TRBD2. CDR3 length: 13 amino acids. V lost 5 bases and J lost 5; bases outside the gene matches: 6. Germline lookup yields CDR1 SEHNR and CDR2 FQNEAQ (reference sequence). The CDR3 DNA is TGTGCCAGCAGCCGCCGGGACTACAACGAGCAGTACTTC. It yields the protein CASSRRDYNEQYF.

The rearrangement uses TRBV5-4 and TRBJ2-1; the D call may be TRBD1 or TRBD2 (5 bases each). The CDR3 runs to 13 residues. Between the trimmed V and J ends, which lost 7 bases and 4 bases, there was a span of 12 bases. Per germline, CDR1 SGHNT and CDR2 YYREEE (reference sequence). The CDR3 region is CASYGWGYNEQFF. As DNA, the CDR3 is TGTGCCAGCTATGGGTGGGGGTACAATGAGCAGTTCTTC.

The rearrangement uses TRBV5-4 and TRBJ2-1, with 9 bases matching TRBD2. This CDR3 region has 17 residues. J gave up 4 bases and V 1 base, and 9 bases lay outside the gene matches. Germline V gene data show CDR1 as SGHNT and CDR2 as YYREEE (reference sequence). DNA for the CDR3: TGTGCCAGCAGCTTGCCCGGGGGGAGCGGGGGGTACAATGAGCAGTTCTTC. Translated: CASSLPGGSGGYNEQFF. The full variable domain, in which reference TRBV5-4 and TRBJ2-1 provide the parts outside the CDR3, is ETGVTQSPTHLIKTRGQQVTLRCSSQSGHNTVSWYQQALGQGPQFIFQYYREEENGRGNFPPRFSGLQFPNYSSELNVNALELDDSALYLCASSLPGGSGGYNEQFFGPGTRLTVL.

The chain has TRBV11-2 and TRBJ2-1; D uncertain. This CDR3 comprises 16 residues. Germline-derived CDR1 and CDR2 are SGHAT and FQNNGV. Trimming took 1 base from V and 0 from J, leaving 10 bases between them. The CDR3 is CASSLGSRSSYNEQFF. The DNA for the CDR3 is TGTGCCAGCAGCTTAGGGTCACGCAGCTCCTACAATGAGCAGTTCTTC. The variable domain in full, completed from reference TRBV11-2 and TRBJ2-1, reads EAGVAQSPRYKIIEKRQSVAFWCNPISGHATLYWYQQILGQGPKLLIQFQNNGVVDDSQLPKDRFSAERLKGVDSTLKIQPAKLEDSAVYLCASSLGSRSSYNEQFFGPGTRLTVL.